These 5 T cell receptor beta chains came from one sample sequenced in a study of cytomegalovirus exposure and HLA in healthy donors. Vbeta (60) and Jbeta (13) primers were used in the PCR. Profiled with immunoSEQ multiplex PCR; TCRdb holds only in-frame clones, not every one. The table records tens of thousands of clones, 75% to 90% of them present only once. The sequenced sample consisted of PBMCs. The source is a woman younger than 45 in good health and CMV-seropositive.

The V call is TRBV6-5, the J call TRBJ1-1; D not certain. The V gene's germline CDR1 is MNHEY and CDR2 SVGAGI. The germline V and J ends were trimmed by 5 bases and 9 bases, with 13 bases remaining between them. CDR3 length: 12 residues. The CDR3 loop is CASSKSPGKAFF. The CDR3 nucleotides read TGTGCCAGCAGTAAATCTCCGGGGAAAGCTTTCTTT.

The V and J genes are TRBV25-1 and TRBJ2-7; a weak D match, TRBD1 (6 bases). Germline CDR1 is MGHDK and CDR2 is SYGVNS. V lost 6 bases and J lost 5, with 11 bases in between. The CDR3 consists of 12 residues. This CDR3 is CASSGTSDEQYF. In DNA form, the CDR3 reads TGTGCCAGCAGCGGGACATCGGACGAGCAGTACTTC.

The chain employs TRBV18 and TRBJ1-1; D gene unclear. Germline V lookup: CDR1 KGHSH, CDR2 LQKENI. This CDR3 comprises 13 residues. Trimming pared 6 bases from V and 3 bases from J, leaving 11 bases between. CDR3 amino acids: CASSRRDYTEAFF. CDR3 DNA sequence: TGTGCCAGCTCTCGGAGGGATTACACTGAAGCTTTCTTT.

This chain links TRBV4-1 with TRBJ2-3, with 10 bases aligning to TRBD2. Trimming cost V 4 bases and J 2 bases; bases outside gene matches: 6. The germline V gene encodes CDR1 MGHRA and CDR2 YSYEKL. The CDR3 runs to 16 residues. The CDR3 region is CASSLGTSDYTDTQYF. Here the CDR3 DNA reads TGCGCCAGCAGCCTTGGGACTAGCGATTACACAGATACGCAGTATTTT.

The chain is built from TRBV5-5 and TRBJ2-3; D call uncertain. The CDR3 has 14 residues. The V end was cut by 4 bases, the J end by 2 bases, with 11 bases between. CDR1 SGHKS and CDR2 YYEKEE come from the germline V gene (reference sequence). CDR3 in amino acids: CASSAPGLTDTQYF. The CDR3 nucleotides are TGTGCCAGCAGCGCCCCGGGTCTCACAGATACGCAGTATTTT.